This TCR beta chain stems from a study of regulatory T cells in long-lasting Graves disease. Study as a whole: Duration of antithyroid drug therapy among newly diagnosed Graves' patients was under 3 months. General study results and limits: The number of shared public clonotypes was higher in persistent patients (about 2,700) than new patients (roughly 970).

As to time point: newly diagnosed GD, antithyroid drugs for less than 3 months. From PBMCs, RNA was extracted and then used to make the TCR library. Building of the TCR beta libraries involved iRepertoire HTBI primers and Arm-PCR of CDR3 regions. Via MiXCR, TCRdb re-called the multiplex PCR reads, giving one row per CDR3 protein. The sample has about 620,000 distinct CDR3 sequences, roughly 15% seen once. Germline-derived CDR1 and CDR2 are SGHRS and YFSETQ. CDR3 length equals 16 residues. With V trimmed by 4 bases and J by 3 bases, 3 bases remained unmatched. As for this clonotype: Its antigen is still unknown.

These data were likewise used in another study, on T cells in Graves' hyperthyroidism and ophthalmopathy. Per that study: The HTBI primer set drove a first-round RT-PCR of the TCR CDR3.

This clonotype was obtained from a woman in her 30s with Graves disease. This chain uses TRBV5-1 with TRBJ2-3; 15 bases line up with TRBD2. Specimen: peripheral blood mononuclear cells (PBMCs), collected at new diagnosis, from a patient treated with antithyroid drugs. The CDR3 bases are TGCGCCAGCAGCGGAGGACTAGCGGGAGGGACAGATACGCAGTATTTT. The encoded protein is CASSGGLAGGTDTQYF.